Listed below are T cell receptor beta chains from one sample, sequenced in a study of blood T cell repertoires in COVID-19. This table comes from immunoSEQ multiplex PCR, and its TCRdb copy is limited to in-frame clones, with some not included. The sample yields around 24,000 clones, 90% seen once. The sample consisted of peripheral blood. All receptors derive from a man aged 65-85 years with acute or convalescent COVID-19. CDR3s include the opening cysteine and the closing phenylalanine or tryptophan. D genes are given only for firm matches. Expanded clones get a size class; other rows say once, few or many, or leave the size out.

v_gene,abundance,d_gene,j_gene,CDR3aa,CDR3nt
TRBV11-2,-,-,TRBJ1-4,CASSLEPMLDEKLFF,TGTGCCAGCAGCCTTGAGCCGATGCTAGATGAAAAACTGTTTTTT
TRBV4-1,-,-,TRBJ1-6,CASRRAFYNSPLHF,TGCGCCAGCAGGAGGGCGTTTTATAATTCACCCCTCCACTTT
TRBV6-5,-,-,TRBJ1-2,CASSFSTGSSYTF,TGTGCCAGCAGTTTCTCCACCGGGTCGAGCTACACCTTC
TRBV19,-,-,TRBJ1-3,CASRSEGLSSGNTIYF,TGTGCCAGTCGTTCGGAGGGTCTGAGCTCTGGAAACACCATATATTTT
TRBV6-4,-,TRBD1,TRBJ2-2,CATSADRGYTGELFF,TGTGCCACCAGCGCGGACAGGGGATACACCGGGGAGCTGTTTTTT
TRBV24-1,-,TRBD1,TRBJ2-2,CATSDSTSGTGGSGELFF,TGTGCCACCAGTGATTCCACCTCTGGGACAGGGGGGTCCGGGGAGCTGTTTTTT
TRBV5-5,-,TRBD1,TRBJ2-5,CASSALWGQQETQYF,TGTGCCAGCAGCGCTCTATGGGGACAGCAAGAGACCCAGTACTTC
TRBV7-3,few,-,TRBJ1-1,CASSLARHSEAFF,TGTGCCAGCAGCTTAGCGCGGCATTCTGAAGCTTTCTTT
TRBV6-2/TRBV6-3,-,-,TRBJ2-1,CASSSRSNEQFF,TGTGCCAGCAGTTCTAGGAGCAATGAGCAGTTCTTC
TRBV19,-,-,TRBJ1-5,CASSIASTGSNQPQHF,TGTGCCAGTAGTATCGCATCCACAGGGAGCAATCAGCCCCAGCATTTT
TRBV5-5,-,-,TRBJ2-2,CASSSQGTGELFF,TGTGCCAGCAGCTCTCAGGGGACCGGGGAGCTGTTTTTT
TRBV10-3,-,-,TRBJ1-5,CAISDGRGKEPQHF,TGTGCCATCAGTGATGGCAGGGGAAAAGAGCCCCAGCATTTT
TRBV6-5,once,TRBD1,TRBJ2-2,CATGQGRNTGELFF,TGTGCCACGGGACAGGGAAGGAACACCGGGGAGCTGTTTTTT
TRBV19,-,-,TRBJ1-1,CASSHRSSNTEAFF,TGTGCCAGTAGTCACAGGTCTTCGAACACTGAAGCTTTCTTT
TRBV4-1,-,-,TRBJ1-4,CASSQANTGHGNEKLFF,TGCGCCAGCAGCCAAGCTAACACAGGCCACGGAAATGAAAAACTGTTTTTT
TRBV6-7,-,-,TRBJ1-5,CAPGHYHNQPQHF,TGTGCCCCCGGACACTATCACAATCAGCCCCAGCATTTT
TRBV10-3,-,TRBD1,TRBJ1-3,CAMGQASGNTIYF,TGTGCCATGGGACAGGCGTCTGGAAACACCATATATTTT
TRBV7-2,few,-,TRBJ2-7,CASSIGPGSGYEQYF,TGTGCCAGCAGTATAGGGCCAGGGTCGGGTTACGAGCAGTACTTC
TRBV11-2,-,TRBD1,TRBJ1-5,CASSLAGTGYQPQHF,TGTGCCAGCAGCTTAGCTGGGACAGGGTATCAGCCCCAGCATTTT
TRBV28,few,TRBD1,TRBJ2-1,CASSPLRRGLNEQFF,TGTGCCAGCTCCCCTTTGCGCAGGGGGCTTAATGAGCAGTTCTTC
TRBV7-2,-,-,TRBJ2-2,CASSLEQVRRLNTGELFF,TGTGCCAGCAGCTTAGAACAGGTTCGCCGACTGAACACCGGGGAGCTGTTTTTT
TRBV28,-,-,TRBJ1-5,CASSQVDQPQHF,TGTGCCAGCAGTCAGGTTGATCAGCCCCAGCATTTT
TRBV27,-,TRBD1,TRBJ1-1,CASSSPGQGNTEAFF,TGTGCCAGCAGTTCCCCGGGACAGGGGAACACTGAAGCTTTCTTT
TRBV7-8,-,-,TRBJ1-5,CASSLGTGSEQPQHF,TGTGCCAGCAGCTTGGGCACAGGGTCCGAGCAGCCCCAGCATTTT
TRBV27,-,TRBD1,TRBJ2-5,CASSAPRQGEQETQYF,TGTGCCAGCAGTGCCCCCAGACAGGGAGAGCAAGAGACCCAGTACTTC
TRBV5-1,-,TRBD2,TRBJ2-3,CASSGDSGVTDTQYF,TGCGCCAGCAGCGGTGATAGCGGGGTCACAGATACGCAGTATTTT
TRBV5-1,-,TRBD1,TRBJ1-2,CASSLDRGALLYGYTF,TGCGCCAGCAGCTTGGACAGGGGCGCCCTTCTTTATGGCTACACCTTC
TRBV19,-,-,TRBJ2-1,CASSMEAGHEQFF,TGTGCCAGTAGTATGGAGGCGGGACATGAGCAGTTCTTC
TRBV6-5,-,-,TRBJ2-5,CASSYTRQETQYF,TGTGCCAGCAGTTACACCAGACAAGAGACCCAGTACTTC
TRBV9,-,-,TRBJ1-1,CASSVTTRNTEAFF,TGTGCCAGCAGCGTAACGACTAGGAACACTGAAGCTTTCTTT
TRBV7-2,-,TRBD2,TRBJ2-3,CASSWRAGGDTQYF,TGTGCCAGCAGCTGGAGAGCGGGGGGCGATACGCAGTATTTT
TRBV3-1/TRBV3-2,once,TRBD1,TRBJ2-3,CASRRGDDRARTDTQYF,TGTGCCAGCAGAAGAGGGGATGACAGGGCGCGGACAGATACGCAGTATTTT
TRBV7-2,once,-,TRBJ2-1,CASSSLAVYNEQFF,TGTGCCAGCAGCTCGTTAGCGGTCTACAATGAGCAGTTCTTC
TRBV24-1,-,-,TRBJ2-5,CATSDFDSVGQYF,TGTGCCACCAGTGATTTTGACAGTGTAGGCCAGTACTTC
TRBV7-2,-,TRBD1,TRBJ2-2,CASSYSGGAFFSGELFF,TGTGCCAGCAGCTATTCAGGGGGCGCGTTCTTCTCCGGGGAGCTGTTTTTT
TRBV6-5,-,-,TRBJ1-5,CASIAGATSNQPQHF,TGTGCCAGCATCGCGGGGGCGACTAGCAATCAGCCCCAGCATTTT
TRBV3-1/TRBV3-2,-,-,TRBJ1-5,CASSQVSGAALKGPQHF,TGTGCCAGCAGCCAAGTGTCAGGGGCCGCCTTGAAGGGGCCCCAGCATTTT
TRBV28,-,TRBD2,TRBJ2-7,CASCPIRASGRVPLTF,TGTGCCAGCTGTCCGATTCGGGCTAGCGGACGCGTTCCCCTTACATTC
TRBV12-5,-,-,TRBJ1-1,CASGLIPPYTEAFF,TGTGCTAGTGGTTTGATCCCCCCGTACACTGAAGCTTTCTTT
TRBV7-8,-,TRBD1,TRBJ2-7,CASTSTGIYEQYF,TGTGCCAGCACTTCGACAGGGATCTACGAGCAGTACTTC
TRBV28,-,TRBD2,TRBJ2-7,CAIQSGTAYEQYF,TGTGCCATACAAAGCGGGACGGCCTACGAGCAGTACTTC
TRBV19,-,TRBD2,TRBJ2-5,CASSIGTSGQETQYF,TGTGCCAGTAGTATAGGGACTAGCGGTCAAGAGACCCAGTACTTC
TRBV10-3,-,-,TRBJ2-1,CAIRGSSYNEQFF,TGTGCCATCAGGGGCAGCTCCTACAATGAGCAGTTCTTC